Listed below are T cell receptor beta chains from one sample, sequenced in a study of technical replicates of blood from a few donors. Clones were read by immunoSEQ multiplex PCR, and TCRdb kept only the in-frame ones, dropping some. The sample lists over 10,000 clones, just over 85% occurring once. Source material: PBMCs. The receptors stem from a human donor in good health. CDR3s include the opening cysteine and the closing phenylalanine or tryptophan. Each record gives: D gene, V gene, clone size, J gene, CDR3 protein, CDR3 DNA. A D gene is named only where the DNA matches it firmly. Clone sizes are given selectively: once, few, many, or a class where the clone is expanded.

TRBD2	TRBV2	NA	TRBJ2-5	CASRAKTSGVETQYF	TGTGCCAGCAGAGCCAAGACTAGCGGGGTTGAGACCCAGTACTTC
TRBD1	TRBV10-3	NA	TRBJ1-2	CAISESKAGGGYGYTF	TGTGCCATCAGTGAGTCTAAGGCAGGGGGCGGCTATGGCTACACCTTC
TRBD2	TRBV6-5	NA	TRBJ2-3	CASSYLSGVTDTQYF	TGTGCCAGCAGTTACCTTAGCGGGGTTACAGATACGCAGTATTTT
NA	TRBV5-1	NA	TRBJ2-5	CASSSLTRVETQYF	TGCGCCAGCAGCTCGCTAACCAGGGTGGAGACCCAGTACTTC
TRBD2	TRBV11-2	NA	TRBJ2-7	CASSPTLGTSGYEQYF	TGTGCCAGCAGCCCCACCCTCGGGACTAGCGGTTACGAGCAGTACTTC
TRBD2	TRBV11-2	NA	TRBJ2-7	CASSSIAGGAYEQYF	TGTGCCAGCAGCTCTATAGCGGGAGGGGCCTACGAGCAGTACTTC
NA	TRBV9	few	TRBJ1-2	CASSVGGDYGYTF	TGTGCCAGCAGCGTTGGGGGGGACTATGGCTACACCTTC
NA	TRBV29-1	NA	TRBJ1-5	CSVTWSGASNQPQHF	TGCAGCGTTACGTGGTCAGGGGCTAGCAATCAGCCCCAGCATTTT
TRBD2	TRBV7-8	NA	TRBJ2-2	CASSIRDYLSTGELFF	TGTGCCAGCAGCATTCGGGACTACCTCTCAACAGGGGAGCTGTTTTTT
NA	TRBV9	NA	TRBJ2-2	CASSVASVAGELFF	TGTGCCAGCAGCGTAGCTAGCGTCGCCGGGGAGCTGTTTTTT
TRBD2	TRBV2	NA	TRBJ2-7	CASGLREESYEQYF	TGTGCCAGCGGTTTACGGGAGGAATCCTACGAGCAGTACTTC
TRBD1	TRBV27	NA	TRBJ2-7	CASRGDSYEQYF	TGTGCCAGCAGGGGGGACAGTTACGAGCAGTACTTC
TRBD2	TRBV5-1	NA	TRBJ2-1	CASSALAGGRDNEQFF	TGCGCCAGCAGCGCTTTAGCGGGAGGGAGGGACAATGAGCAGTTCTTC
NA	TRBV7-9	NA	TRBJ2-5	CASSPGGGSVETQYF	TGTGCCAGCAGCCCAGGGGGCGGGAGTGTAGAGACCCAGTACTTC
TRBD1	TRBV7-3	NA	TRBJ2-5	CASSPGTASEETQYF	TGTGCCAGCAGCCCCGGGACAGCGAGTGAGGAGACCCAGTACTTC
NA	TRBV2	NA	TRBJ1-2	CASSVERRGYTF	TGTGCCAGCAGTGTGGAGCGGAGGGGCTACACCTTC
NA	TRBV5-1	NA	TRBJ1-2	CASSPGTLRGYGYTF	TGCGCCAGCAGCCCTGGGACTCTCAGAGGCTATGGCTACACCTTC
NA	TRBV7-8	NA	TRBJ2-7	CASSALDLGSYEQYF	TGTGCCAGCAGCGCCCTAGATTTAGGCTCCTACGAGCAGTACTTC
NA	TRBV7-9	once	TRBJ2-2	CASSWTIFDTGELFF	TGTGCCAGCAGCTGGACTATTTTTGACACCGGGGAGCTGTTTTTT
NA	TRBV7-9	NA	TRBJ1-5	CASSPREGNQPQHF	TGTGCCAGCAGCCCTCGGGAGGGGAATCAGCCCCAGCATTTT
TRBD2	TRBV7-2	NA	TRBJ2-1	CASSFGGGFYNEQFF	TGTGCCAGCAGCTTCGGCGGGGGATTCTACAATGAGCAGTTCTTC
NA	TRBV5-1	NA	TRBJ2-2	CASRAQDYTGELFF	TGCGCCAGCAGAGCTCAGGATTACACCGGGGAGCTGTTTTTT
NA	TRBV6-1	few	TRBJ1-1	CASSASATNTEAFF	TGTGCCAGCAGTGCGTCAGCGACCAACACTGAAGCTTTCTTT
NA	TRBV5-1	NA	TRBJ1-4	CASSFTPGNEKLFF	TGCGCCAGCAGCTTTACCCCAGGAAATGAAAAACTGTTTTTT
TRBD2	TRBV5-1	NA	TRBJ2-1	CASSWDGTIYNEQFF	TGCGCCAGCAGCTGGGACGGGACTATTTACAATGAGCAGTTCTTC
NA	TRBV27	NA	TRBJ1-1	CASSRIPGTEAFF	TGTGCCAGCAGTCGAATCCCGGGCACTGAAGCTTTCTTT
TRBD1	TRBV11-2	few	TRBJ2-7	CASSSIRDRGPHEQYF	TGTGCCAGCAGCTCGATCCGGGACAGGGGGCCTCACGAGCAGTACTTC
TRBD2	TRBV10-2	once	TRBJ2-1	CARGGTLYNEQFF	TGCGCCAGGGGGGGGACCCTCTACAATGAGCAGTTCTTC
TRBD2	TRBV27	NA	TRBJ2-7	CASSFGTSGSLSHYEQYF	TGTGCCAGCAGTTTTGGGACTAGCGGGAGTCTCTCACATTACGAGCAGTACTTC
NA	TRBV28	NA	TRBJ2-7	CASSSLTAIPYGQYF	TGTGCCAGCAGTTCGCTGACTGCAATACCCTACGGGCAGTACTTC
NA	TRBV6-1	NA	TRBJ1-4	CASSSGPGPNEKLFF	TGTGCCAGCAGCTCCGGTCCAGGGCCTAATGAAAAACTGTTTTTT
TRBD2	TRBV5-8	NA	TRBJ2-7	CASSFGEGFSYEQYF	TGTGCCAGCAGCTTCGGGGAGGGGTTCTCCTACGAGCAGTACTTC
NA	TRBV29-1	NA	TRBJ2-3	CSVPLGGTDTQYF	TGCAGCGTTCCGCTAGGTGGAACAGATACGCAGTATTTT
NA	TRBV7-8	NA	TRBJ2-7	CASSRVGGEQYF	TGTGCCAGCAGCAGGGTAGGGGGCGAGCAGTACTTC
NA	TRBV25-1	NA	TRBJ1-2	CASREERHQVDYGYTF	TGTGCCAGCAGGGAGGAGAGGCATCAAGTGGACTATGGCTACACCTTC
NA	TRBV7-9	once	TRBJ2-1	CASSLGITHTFEQFF	TGTGCCAGCAGCTTAGGCATAACCCATACATTTGAGCAGTTCTTC
NA	TRBV9	NA	TRBJ1-2	CASSVQPDKEGRGYTF	TGTGCCAGCAGCGTACAGCCCGACAAGGAGGGTCGGGGCTACACCTTC
NA	TRBV7-8	NA	TRBJ2-1	CASSFRGNNEQFF	TGTGCCAGCAGCTTTCGCGGGAACAATGAGCAGTTCTTC
TRBD2	TRBV9	NA	TRBJ2-2	CASSPPGLASTGELFF	TGTGCCAGCAGCCCCCCGGGACTAGCGAGTACCGGGGAGCTGTTTTTT
TRBD1	TRBV7-9	NA	TRBJ1-2	CASSATGEAGYTF	TGTGCCAGCAGCGCTACAGGGGAGGCTGGCTACACCTTC
TRBD2	TRBV5-1	once	TRBJ2-1	CASRVVPAGSEQFF	TGCGCCAGCAGAGTAGTACCAGCGGGGAGTGAGCAGTTCTTC
NA	TRBV28	NA	TRBJ1-1	CASTLGNTEAFF	TGTGCCAGCACCCTCGGGAACACTGAAGCTTTCTTT
TRBD1	TRBV5-1	NA	TRBJ1-5	CASSLGTGLQPQHF	TGCGCCAGCAGCTTGGGGACAGGGCTTCAGCCCCAGCATTTT
TRBD2	TRBV7-2	NA	TRBJ2-3	CASSLSGSRDTQYF	TGTGCCAGCAGCTTAAGCGGGAGTCGGGATACGCAGTATTTT
NA	TRBV10-2	NA	TRBJ1-1	CASLWNTEAFF	TGCGCCAGCCTGTGGAACACTGAAGCTTTCTTT